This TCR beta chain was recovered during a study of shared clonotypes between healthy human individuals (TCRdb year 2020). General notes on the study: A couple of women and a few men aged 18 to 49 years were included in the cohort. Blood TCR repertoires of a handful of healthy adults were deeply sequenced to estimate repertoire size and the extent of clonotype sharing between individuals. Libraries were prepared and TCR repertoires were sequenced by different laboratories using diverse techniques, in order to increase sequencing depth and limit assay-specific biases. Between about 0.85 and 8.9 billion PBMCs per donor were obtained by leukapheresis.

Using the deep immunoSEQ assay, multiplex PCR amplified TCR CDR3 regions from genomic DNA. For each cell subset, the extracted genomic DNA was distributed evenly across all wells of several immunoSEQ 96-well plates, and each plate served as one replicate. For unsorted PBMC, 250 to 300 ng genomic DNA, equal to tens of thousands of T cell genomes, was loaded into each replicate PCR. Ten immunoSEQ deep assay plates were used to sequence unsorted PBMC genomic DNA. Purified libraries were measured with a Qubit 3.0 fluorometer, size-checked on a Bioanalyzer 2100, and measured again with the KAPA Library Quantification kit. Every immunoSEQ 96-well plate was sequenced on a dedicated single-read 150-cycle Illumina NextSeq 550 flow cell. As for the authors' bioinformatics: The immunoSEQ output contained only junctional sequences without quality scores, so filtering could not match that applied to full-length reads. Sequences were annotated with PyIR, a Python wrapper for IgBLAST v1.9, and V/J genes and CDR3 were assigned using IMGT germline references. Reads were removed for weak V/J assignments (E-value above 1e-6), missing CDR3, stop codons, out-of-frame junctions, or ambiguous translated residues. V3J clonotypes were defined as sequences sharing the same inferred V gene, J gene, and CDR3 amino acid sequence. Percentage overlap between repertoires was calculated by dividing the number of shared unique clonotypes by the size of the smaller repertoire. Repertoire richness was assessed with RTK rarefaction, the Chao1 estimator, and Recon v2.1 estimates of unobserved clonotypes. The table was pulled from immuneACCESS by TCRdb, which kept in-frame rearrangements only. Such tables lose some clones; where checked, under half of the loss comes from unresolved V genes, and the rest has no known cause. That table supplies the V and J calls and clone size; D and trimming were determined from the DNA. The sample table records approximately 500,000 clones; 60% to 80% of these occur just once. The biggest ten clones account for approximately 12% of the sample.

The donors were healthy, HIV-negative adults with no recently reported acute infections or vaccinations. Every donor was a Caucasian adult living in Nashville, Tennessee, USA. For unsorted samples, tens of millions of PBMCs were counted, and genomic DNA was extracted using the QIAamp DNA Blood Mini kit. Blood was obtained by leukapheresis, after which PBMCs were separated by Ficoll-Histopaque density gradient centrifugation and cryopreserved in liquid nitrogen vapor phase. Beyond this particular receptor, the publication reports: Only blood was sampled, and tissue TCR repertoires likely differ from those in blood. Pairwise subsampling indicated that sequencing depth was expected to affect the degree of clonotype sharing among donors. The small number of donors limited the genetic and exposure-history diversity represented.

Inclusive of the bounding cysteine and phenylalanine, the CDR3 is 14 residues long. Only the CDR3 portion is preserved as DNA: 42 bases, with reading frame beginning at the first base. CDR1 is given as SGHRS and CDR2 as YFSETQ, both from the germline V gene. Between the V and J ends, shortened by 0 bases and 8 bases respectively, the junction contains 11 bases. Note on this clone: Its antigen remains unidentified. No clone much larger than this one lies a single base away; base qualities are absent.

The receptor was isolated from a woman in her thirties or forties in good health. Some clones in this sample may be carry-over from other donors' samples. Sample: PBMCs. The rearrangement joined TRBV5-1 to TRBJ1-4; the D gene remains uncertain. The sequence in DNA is TGCGCCAGCAGCTTGGGCCACCGGGAGGAAAAACTGTTTTTT. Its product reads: CASSLGHREEKLFF.